The rows below give T cell receptor beta chains drawn from one sample of a study of T-cell memory formation after mild COVID-19. MiXCR, run by TCRdb on the 5' RACE reads, gives a single entry per CDR3 protein. The data contain 65,000 to 95,000 distinct CDR3 sequences, 10% to 15% of them seen just once; the ten biggest clones take up roughly 40%. The sample comprised PBMCs or a T cell subset sorted from them (not recorded which). These receptors all stem from a man aged 18 to 35 who had mild COVID-19 (a few samples of this study predate the infection). Cell type and time point are not known. CDR3s include the opening cysteine and the closing phenylalanine or tryptophan. The order of the fields is J gene, V gene, D gene, clone size, CDR3 protein, CDR3 DNA. D genes are given only for firm matches. Clone size is not always given. Where it is, it says once, few, many or a class for expanded clones.

TRBJ2-6,TRBV6-6,.,.,CASSWIQGSGANVLTF,TGTGCCAGCAGTTGGATCCAGGGCTCTGGGGCCAACGTCCTGACTTTC
TRBJ2-3,TRBV2,TRBD2,.,CASRDLAGTDTQYF,TGTGCCAGCAGGGACCTAGCGGGGACAGATACGCAGTATTTT
TRBJ2-3,TRBV12-3/TRBV12-4,TRBD2,many,CASSISGGEAAQYF,TGTGCCAGCAGTATCTCGGGAGGGGAAGCGGCGCAGTATTTT
TRBJ2-3,TRBV9,.,few,CASSLTSGTLDTQYF,TGTGCCAGCAGCCTCACTTCCGGGACCCTCGATACGCAGTATTTT
TRBJ2-1,TRBV9,.,.,CASSARDIMYAYNEQFF,TGTGCCAGCAGCGCCCGGGACATCATGTATGCCTACAATGAGCAGTTCTTC
TRBJ1-5,TRBV7-9,TRBD1,.,CASSLGDRGRNQPQHF,TGTGCCAGCAGCTTAGGGGACAGGGGCCGCAATCAGCCCCAGCATTTT
TRBJ2-5,TRBV7-9,TRBD1,few,CASSSGQGTETQYF,TGTGCCAGCAGCTCGGGACAGGGGACAGAGACCCAGTACTTC
TRBJ2-1,TRBV28,TRBD2,many,CASSFGGVYNEQFF,TGTGCCAGCAGTTTCGGGGGGGTGTACAATGAGCAGTTCTTC
TRBJ1-4,TRBV11-2,TRBD1,.,CASSLGVGTGVGQPREKLFF,TGTGCCAGCAGCTTAGGCGTAGGGACAGGGGTCGGACAGCCCCGGGAAAAACTGTTTTTT
TRBJ2-5,TRBV7-9,TRBD1,many,CASSPYLGQGEETQYF,TGTGCCAGCAGCCCCTACCTGGGACAGGGGGAAGAGACCCAGTACTTC
TRBJ1-4,TRBV20-1,.,.,CSAREAANEKLFF,TGCAGTGCTAGGGAGGCGGCTAATGAAAAACTGTTTTTT
TRBJ1-1,TRBV15,.,.,CATSRAGDTEAFF,TGTGCCACCAGCAGAGCGGGCGACACTGAAGCTTTCTTT
TRBJ2-2,TRBV7-3,.,.,CASSWTVNTGELFF,TGTGCCAGCAGCTGGACAGTGAACACCGGGGAGCTGTTTTTT
TRBJ2-7,TRBV5-4,TRBD1,.,CASSPTGGTYEQYF,TGTGCCAGCAGCCCCACAGGGGGCACTTACGAGCAGTACTTC
TRBJ1-4,TRBV7-9,TRBD1,.,CASSSTNPRDRAFVANEKLFF,TGTGCCAGCAGCTCAACAAACCCCCGGGACAGAGCATTCGTAGCTAATGAAAAACTGTTTTTT
TRBJ2-2,TRBV3-1,TRBD2,.,CASSNPYGGVTGELFF,TGTGCCAGCAGCAATCCGTACGGGGGGGTAACCGGGGAGCTGTTTTTT
TRBJ2-3,TRBV6-2/TRBV6-3,TRBD2,.,CASSYGDYDTDTQYF,TGTGCCAGCAGTTACGGGGACTACGACACAGATACGCAGTATTTT
TRBJ1-2,TRBV12-3/TRBV12-4,.,few,CASIAVGSGYTF,TGTGCCAGCATTGCCGTGGGAAGTGGCTACACCTTC
TRBJ1-2,TRBV5-1,.,few,CASSRDGGTNYGYTF,TGCGCCAGCAGCCGTGACGGGGGGACTAACTATGGCTACACCTTC
TRBJ2-4,TRBV6-2/TRBV6-3,TRBD1,.,CASSIGQGPVDIQYF,TGTGCCAGCAGTATAGGACAGGGCCCTGTGGACATTCAGTACTTC
TRBJ2-1,TRBV3-1,TRBD2,.,CASSQDLRGGRVNEQFF,TGTGCCAGCAGCCAAGATCTCCGGGGGGGCAGGGTAAATGAGCAGTTCTTC
TRBJ2-1,TRBV5-1,TRBD2,few,CASSFPSGGASEQFF,TGCGCCAGCAGCTTCCCTAGCGGGGGGGCGTCTGAGCAGTTCTTC
TRBJ2-1,TRBV12-3/TRBV12-4,.,.,CASRRPGYEQFF,TGTGCCAGCAGACGCCCGGGGTATGAGCAGTTCTTC
TRBJ2-1,TRBV11-1,.,.,CASSLLRGRNEQFF,TGTGCCAGCAGCTTATTGCGGGGGCGCAATGAGCAGTTCTTC
TRBJ2-3,TRBV12-3/TRBV12-4,.,.,CASSFLGRADTQYF,TGTGCCAGCAGTTTTCTCGGCAGGGCCGATACGCAGTATTTT
TRBJ2-3,TRBV10-3,TRBD2,.,CARLAGGPWDTQYF,TGTGCCAGACTAGCGGGGGGGCCATGGGATACGCAGTATTTT
TRBJ2-1,TRBV7-6,TRBD2,few,CASSLNGGAAEQFF,TGTGCCAGCAGCTTAAACGGGGGGGCCGCTGAGCAGTTCTTC
TRBJ2-1,TRBV5-1,TRBD1,.,CASSSGTGNYNEQFF,TGCGCCAGCAGCTCCGGGACAGGGAACTACAATGAGCAGTTCTTC
TRBJ2-2,TRBV12-3/TRBV12-4,.,few,CASSSETGELFF,TGTGCCAGCAGTTCCGAGACCGGGGAGCTGTTTTTT
TRBJ2-3,TRBV12-3/TRBV12-4,.,few,CASSSGRSTDTQYF,TGTGCCAGCAGTTCGGGCAGAAGCACAGATACGCAGTATTTT
TRBJ2-7,TRBV4-1,.,.,CASSQGSNGGEQYF,TGCGCCAGCAGCCAAGGGTCGAATGGTGGCGAGCAGTACTTC
TRBJ2-5,TRBV10-3,TRBD1,.,CATSLDRGRETQYF,TGTGCCACCAGCCTCGACAGGGGCCGAGAGACCCAGTACTTC
TRBJ1-1,TRBV7-9,.,.,CASSPWGMNTEAFF,TGTGCCAGCAGCCCCTGGGGGATGAACACTGAAGCTTTCTTT
TRBJ1-2,TRBV6-5,.,few,CASSYRVGNYGYTF,TGTGCCAGCAGTTACCGGGTTGGTAACTATGGCTACACCTTC
TRBJ2-3,TRBV6-6,TRBD2,few,CASSYIGGAGTDTQYF,TGTGCCAGCAGTTACATCGGGGGGGCGGGGACAGATACGCAGTATTTT
TRBJ1-2,TRBV6-2/TRBV6-3,TRBD1,.,CASGTGAGYTF,TGTGCCAGCGGGACAGGGGCTGGCTACACCTTC
TRBJ2-5,TRBV29-1,TRBD1,few,CSVEWTQGVETQYF,TGCAGCGTTGAGTGGACTCAGGGGGTAGAGACCCAGTACTTC
TRBJ1-3,TRBV6-6,.,few,CASSYPPGSHSGNTIYF,TGTGCCAGCAGTTACCCCCCAGGGTCCCACTCTGGAAACACCATATATTTT
TRBJ2-3,TRBV7-9,.,few,CASSLVDRSTDTQYF,TGTGCCAGCAGCTTAGTAGACCGGAGCACAGATACGCAGTATTTT
TRBJ2-7,TRBV10-2,.,.,CASTGRGRGDEQYF,TGCGCCAGCACGGGAAGGGGCAGGGGGGATGAGCAGTACTTC
TRBJ1-2,TRBV28,TRBD1,few,CASSLVPGQAYGYTF,TGTGCCAGCAGTTTGGTCCCGGGACAGGCCTATGGCTACACCTTC
TRBJ1-1,TRBV12-3/TRBV12-4,.,few,CASSLGGGLNTEAFF,TGTGCCAGCAGCTTAGGTGGGGGGTTGAACACTGAAGCTTTCTTT
TRBJ1-2,TRBV12-3/TRBV12-4,.,.,CASSPLPGALLYGYTF,TGTGCCAGCAGTCCTCTTCCCGGCGCCCTTCTCTATGGCTACACCTTC
TRBJ2-1,TRBV7-9,TRBD2,few,CASTPRASGGREQFF,TGTGCCAGCACCCCCCGGGCTAGCGGGGGGCGAGAGCAGTTCTTC
TRBJ1-2,TRBV5-1,TRBD1,.,CASSFAQTGGDYGYTF,TGCGCCAGCAGCTTTGCTCAGACAGGGGGGGACTATGGCTACACCTTC